This T cell receptor beta chain was captured by sequencing in a study of PD-L1 blockade in urothelial cancer. Libraries were prepared by immunoSEQ multiplex PCR; TCRdb keeps only in-frame clonotypes and omits some of them. Of about 50,000 clones in the sample, approximately 81% are singletons; the top ten hold 4%. Sample time point: pretreatment peripheral blood. The J segment lost 11 bases and the V segment lost 7 bases, leaving 8 bases of the junction unmatched. CDR3 length: 11 amino acids. The germline CDR1 and CDR2 sequences are SQVTM and ANQGSEA. The sequencing used PBMCs, collected around atezolizumab (anti-PD-L1) treatment. The TCR sequence derives from a man aged 65-85 years with urothelial cancer. The chain combines TRBV29-1 with TRBJ2-3, with 8 bases matching TRBD1. The CDR3 bases are TGCAGCGCCACCGCAGGGGGCCTGCAGTATTTT. Its protein is CSATAGGLQYF.